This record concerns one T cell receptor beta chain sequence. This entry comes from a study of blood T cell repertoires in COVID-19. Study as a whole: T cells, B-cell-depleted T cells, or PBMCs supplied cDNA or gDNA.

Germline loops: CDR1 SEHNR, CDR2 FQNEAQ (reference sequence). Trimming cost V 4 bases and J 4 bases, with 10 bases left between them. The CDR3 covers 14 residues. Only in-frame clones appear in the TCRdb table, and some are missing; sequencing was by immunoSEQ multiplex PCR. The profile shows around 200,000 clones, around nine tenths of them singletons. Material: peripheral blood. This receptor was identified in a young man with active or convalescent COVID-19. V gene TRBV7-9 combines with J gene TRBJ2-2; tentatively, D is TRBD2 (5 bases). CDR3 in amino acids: CASSSDFSTGELFF. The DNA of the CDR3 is TGTGCCAGCAGCTCGGACTTTAGCACCGGGGAGCTGTTTTTT. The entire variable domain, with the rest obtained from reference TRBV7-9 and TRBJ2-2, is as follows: DTGVSQNPRHKITKRGQNVTFRCDPISEHNRLYWYRQTLGQGPEFLTYFQNEAQLEKSRLLSDRFSAERPKGSFSTLEIQRTEQGDSAMYLCASSSDFSTGELFFGEGSRLTVL.